These T cell receptor beta chains were read from a single sample in a study of cytomegalovirus exposure and HLA in healthy donors. Sequencing was performed with immunoSEQ multiplex PCR; in TCRdb, only in-frame clones are kept and a portion is missing. The sample lists some 120,000 clones; approximately 90% were seen once. Sequenced sample: PBMCs. The receptors come from a woman between 18 and 29 years old in good health and CMV-seronegative. Both conserved end residues are trimmed from each CDR3. Fields, in order: V gene, J gene, CDR3 protein.

TRBV2	TRBJ1-1	ASSEESGVGTEAF
TRBV4-1	TRBJ2-5	ASSQAIAGGQETQY
TRBV5-1	TRBJ2-7	ASSLAWGLSYEQY
TRBV27	TRBJ1-2	ASSPNGGGPTVYGYT
TRBV19	TRBJ2-1	ASRQDRSSYNEQF
TRBV7-3	TRBJ2-7	ASSTTTGTGAYEQY
TRBV7-3	TRBJ2-5	ASSYTGGTGETQY
TRBV5-1	TRBJ2-7	ASSLSPGNSYEQY
TRBV19	TRBJ2-7	ASSFGTSGSSYEQY
TRBV11-3	TRBJ2-3	ASSLGRLAGGTDTQY
TRBV7-9	TRBJ2-7	ASSFGGGYEQY
TRBV5-8	TRBJ1-1	ASSSRVYTEAF
TRBV18	TRBJ2-1	ASSPPGLAGGPWNEQF
TRBV7-8	TRBJ1-2	ASSLTSGSRGYT
TRBV5-4	TRBJ2-7	ASSFARTRTVRTYEQY
TRBV6-5	TRBJ1-3	ASRSPGNTIY
TRBV5-1	TRBJ1-3	ASAATGGNTIY
TRBV19	TRBJ2-3	ASSTLAGALTDTQY
TRBV7-9	TRBJ2-2	ASSLSRQGGGTGELF
TRBV7-2	TRBJ2-3	ASSLGLAGGTDTQY
TRBV11-2	TRBJ2-7	ASRSLTYEQY
TRBV27	TRBJ2-3	ASSRSLVAVNTDTQY
TRBV7-2	TRBJ1-1	ASSLVGADTRVNTEAF
TRBV27	TRBJ2-7	ASSPTGLAVEQY
TRBV6-4	TRBJ2-3	ASSDSTRGGDTQY
TRBV28	TRBJ2-5	ASSLEEATGLSQETQY
TRBV9	TRBJ2-3	ASSVAAGGSTDTQY
TRBV4-2	TRBJ2-3	ASSPLQRGGTDTQY
TRBV7-6	TRBJ2-3	ASSLLAGGPADTQY
TRBV7-2	TRBJ1-5	ASSLGVRGYQPQH
TRBV19	TRBJ2-5	ASSWGGRETQY
TRBV27	TRBJ1-2	ASSGRTGGHYGYT
TRBV6-5	TRBJ2-1	ASTRAGGPVEQF
TRBV14	TRBJ2-5	ASRPSLAPQETQY
TRBV7-2	TRBJ2-1	ASSGLFNYNEQF
TRBV28	TRBJ2-1	ASSSGGSSYNEQF
TRBV28	TRBJ1-2	ASSITRGRPANYGYT
TRBV28	TRBJ2-7	ASSLTLRTSGTYEQY
TRBV7-9	TRBJ2-7	ASSHGTGAYEQY
TRBV28	TRBJ1-1	ASSPETGGLGTEAF
TRBV25-1	TRBJ2-3	ASSESSSPADTQY
TRBV6-5	TRBJ1-1	ASSFEAVVNTEAF
TRBV5-4	TRBJ2-7	ATKAAGGPYEQY
TRBV4-1	TRBJ1-5	ASSQDLNRDNQPQH
TRBV4-3	TRBJ2-7	ASSQGTGGWSSYEQY
TRBV30	TRBJ2-2	AWSVRIKRGSILGELF
TRBV6-5	TRBJ2-1	ASSYSGTGITEQF
TRBV6-5	TRBJ2-7	ASMPLTSGSYEQY
TRBV7-2	TRBJ2-5	ASSLNRRRETQY
TRBV5-6	TRBJ2-7	ASSYFLAGVSYEQY
TRBV6-6	TRBJ2-1	ASSDQVPYNEQF
TRBV15	TRBJ2-7	ATSRDLQAGASYEQY
TRBV2	TRBJ1-2	ASSEEGQGFYGYT
TRBV27	TRBJ2-2	ASSYYRAGDRVGELF
TRBV9	TRBJ1-6	ASSVGDRDLSLH
TRBV2	TRBJ1-3	ASSKTPGQGITGNTIY
TRBV27	TRBJ1-5	ASRDTGVAQPQH
TRBV5-4	TRBJ2-7	ASRNPGTGSKQY